The sequence of this T cell receptor beta chain was determined in a study of technical replicates of blood from a handful of donors. This CDR3 spans 15 amino acids. CDR1 and CDR2 from the germline V gene are SGHRS and YFSETQ. The germline V and J ends were trimmed by 5 bases and 0 bases, with 15 bases remaining between them. Profiling relied on immunoSEQ multiplex PCR, and the TCRdb table lists in-frame clones only, not all of them. This table holds 50,000 to 80,000 clones, 86% found once. The TCR was taken from a human donor in good health. Some clones in this sample may be carry-over from other donors' samples. Sequenced input: PBMCs. The chain is built from TRBV5-1 and TRBJ2-7, with D hard to call. The CDR3 region has the DNA TGCGCCAGCAGTTCCCGGCAGGCCCCCTCCTACGAGCAGTACTTC. Translated: CASSSRQAPSYEQYF.